This T cell receptor (beta chain) is from a study of Tregs in tolerant kidney transplant recipients. The V and J ends lost 5 bases and 0 bases, in that order; junction bases with no gene match: 4. Germline values: CDR1 SGHDT, CDR2 YYEEEE. The CDR3 has 15 amino acids. Study results and limitations: The most relevant donor-specific Treg TCRbeta repertoire apparently came from expansion with activated donor B cells. Nucleotide sequences could not be compared across some patients' samples due to primer changes. The small number of patients limits these findings pending further validation.

As to this clone: Its matching antigen is unknown. The CDR3 goes on 3 residues after the read ends, and that part is filled in from the germline J gene. This CDR3 is also generated by other DNA sequences in the sample.

Only in-frame clones appear in the TCRdb table, and some are missing; sequencing was by immunoSEQ multiplex PCR. The listing records some 29,000 clones. The nonmyeloablative bone marrow transplants came from related graft donors, with transient mixed chimerism. The clonotype comes from a human patient who received a combined kidney and bone marrow transplant. Some T cells may trace back to the graft donor. Sequences were derived from CD4+ T cells from blood (PBMCs), sampled 24 months after the transplant. The rearrangement links TRBV5-6 to TRBJ2-1; 8 bases are a match to TRBD2. CDR3 sequence reads: CASSFLAGSYNEQFF. The DNA read from the CDR3 is TGTGCCAGCAGTTTTCTAGCGGGCTCCTACAATGAG.